This TCR beta chain is from a study of identifying expanded T cells in peripheral blood. Overall study results and limits: Over about two and four weeks, about 15 and 18 clones changed, versus approximately 1.2 between replicates. Clone count variance between roughly 2-week samples rose with total template count.

During the collection period, no donor immune events like infections were recorded. CDR1 and CDR2 from the germline V gene are LGHNA and YNFKEQ. The CDR3 is made up of 17 amino acids. Between the trimmed V and J ends, which lost 1 base and 3 bases, there was a span of 16 bases. Some clones are missing from TCRdb's copy, which holds only in-frame ones; the method was immunoSEQ multiplex PCR. The sample yields 70,000 to 95,000 clones, almost 90% seen once. Details on this clone: Its antigen is as yet unknown.

Sequenced material: blood. The receptor's source is a person aged 18 to 69 in good health. This chain joins TRBV4-2 and TRBJ2-1; maybe TRBD2 (8 bases). The CDR3 loop is CASSQGGGSGGYNEQFF. The CDR3 bases are TGTGCCAGCAGCCAAGGAGGGGGCAGCGGGGGCTACAATGAGCAGTTCTTC.